The T cell receptor (beta chain) under discussion was sequenced for a study of blood T cell repertoires in COVID-19. Authors' analysis steps: How many nucleated cells were present was estimated from reference gene primer amplification. Produced via immunoSEQ multiplex PCR; TCRdb's table is partial and in-frame only. V and J calls plus clone size are reproduced from that table; the DNA served to infer D and trimming. This sample has about 150,000 clones, with around 87% found just once. Germline CDR1 SGHTA, CDR2 FQGNSA. The length of the CDR3 is 15 residues. V lost 4 bases and J lost 2; bases outside the gene matches: 6.

V usage is TRBV7-2 and J usage is TRBJ2-5, with 8 bases that match TRBD2. Sequenced: peripheral blood. This clonotype was obtained from a man older than 75 with acute or convalescent COVID-19. CDR3 sequence: CASSSEAGEQETQYF. The CDR3 DNA follows: TGTGCCAGCAGCTCAGAAGCGGGGGAGCAAGAGACCCAGTACTTC.